The T cell receptor beta chain under discussion was sequenced for a study of T cells after yellow fever vaccination. This clonotype has just a few counts. The target antigen is unknown. CDR3 size: 16 residues. V was pared by 5 bases and J by 6 bases, with 5 bases of the junction left unmatched. Germline V gives CDR1 SEHNR, CDR2 FQNEAQ (reference sequence). Study-wide results and caveats: When the response was secondary, it was weaker but reached its peak faster, day 5 versus 15. From the bulk population, abundant clonotypes could contaminate and appear within FACS-sorted repertoires.

A universal primer site and UMIs were added as TCR cDNA was made by 5'RACE template switching. TCRdb re-derived calls from the 5' RACE reads in MiXCR, one entry per CDR3 protein. The sample shows about 260,000 distinct CDR3 sequences, 13% of them seen only once. The sample in question was CD4+ T cells sorted from PBMCs, obtained 45 days after the yellow fever booster vaccination. The origin of this receptor is a man aged 30-40 years who received the YFV17D yellow fever vaccine. The chain recombines TRBV7-9 with TRBJ2-1; 15 positions agree with TRBD2. The CDR3 sequence: CASSPWTSGRVNEQFF. CDR3 in DNA: TGTGCCAGCAGCCCCTGGACTAGCGGGAGGGTCAATGAGCAGTTCTTC.